The entry below gives a single TCR beta chain sequence along with its context. Its antigen remains unknown. This specimen belongs to a study of shared clonotypes between healthy human individuals. For the study at large: Donor composition was a couple of women and a few men, aged 18 to 49.

V lost 2 bases to trimming and J lost 0 bases; unmatched junction nucleotides: 3. The CDR3 consists of 15 residues. Study-wide results and caveats: Compared with memory subsets, naive subsets generally had larger estimated richness. Represented genetic and exposure-history diversity was restricted by having few donors. Large depth notwithstanding, sorted-subset sequencing proved incomplete by rarefaction.

TCRdb's copy holds only in-frame clones and misses some; the assay was immunoSEQ multiplex PCR. The sample lists approximately 2.4 million clones; almost 96% were seen once. The chain carries TRBV5-3 and TRBJ2-3; 7 bases align to TRBD2. TRBV5-3 is an ORF for which the function is uncertain. This sequence originates from a man aged 18 to 35 in good health. Sequenced sample: naive CD4+ T cells sorted from blood. Subset described: CD45RA+ positively selected. The CDR3 sequence is CARSFGGGSTDTQYF. The CDR3 DNA sequence: TGTGCCAGAAGCTTTGGCGGGGGAAGCACAGATACGCAGTATTTT.